Each of the 10 T cell receptor beta chains below was sequenced from the same sample in a study of cytomegalovirus exposure and HLA in healthy donors. With 60 Vbeta and 13 Jbeta primers, the PCR was carried out. The repertoire was sequenced with immunoSEQ multiplex PCR; TCRdb's copy has only in-frame clones and lacks some. This sample carries approximately 100,000 clones, roughly 85% of them seen once, and the ten largest clones take approximately 4%. The sample comprised PBMCs. These TCRs come from a man in his thirties or forties in good health and CMV-seronegative.

The chain has TRBV28 and TRBJ1-5; 9 bases align to TRBD1. The V gene's germline CDR1 is MDHEN and CDR2 SYDVKM. After removal of 2 bases from V and 1 base from J, the junction contained 9 bases not matched to a gene. The CDR3 spans 18 residues. The CDR3 bases are TGTGCCAGCAGTTTACGGACAGGGGTAGTTTGGAGCAATCAGCCCCAGCATTTT. Amino acid sequence: CASSLRTGVVWSNQPQHF.

A few counts support this clone. The chain links TRBV10-2 to TRBJ2-3; D might be TRBD1 (9 bases). V was pared by 7 bases and J by 4 bases, with 15 bases between. Germline V CDR1 and CDR2: WSHSY, SAAADI. The CDR3 runs to 14 residues. CDR3 DNA: TGCGCCAGCACCGGGGGGGACAGGGCAGATACGCAGTATTTT. It translates to CASTGGDRADTQYF.

A note on this clone: Other DNA sequences in the sample encode the same CDR3. The rearrangement joins TRBV30 to TRBJ1-5, with TRBD1 identical over 7 bases. Germline V lookup: CDR1 GTSNPN, CDR2 SVGIG (reference sequence). The CDR3 length is 16 residues. Losses at the gene ends were 0 bases for V and 0 bases for J; bases not matched to a gene: 5. For the CDR3, the DNA is TGTGCCTGGAGTGTACCAGGGGGACATAGCAATCAGCCCCAGCATTTT. The encoded protein is CAWSVPGGHSNQPQHF.

The rearrangement links TRBV5-8 to TRBJ2-3; tentative D call: TRBD2 (5 bases). The CDR3 is made up of 17 amino acids. In germline, CDR1 is SGHTS, CDR2 YDEGEE. With 8 bases removed from V and 2 bases from J, the gap between germline ends came to 24 bases. In DNA form, the CDR3 reads TGTGCCAGAGAGCGAGAGGGCGAATCCCGGGACACAGATACGCAGTATTTT. Protein product: CAREREGESRDTDTQYF.

V gene TRBV29-1 combines with J gene TRBJ2-3, with 9 bases that match TRBD1. The V and J ends lost 4 bases and 3 bases, in that order; junction bases with no gene match: 8. This CDR3 has 15 amino acids. Germline CDR1 reads SQVTM; CDR2 reads ANQGSEA. CDR3 loop: CSVAVTGGLTDTQYF. CDR3 in DNA: TGCAGCGTTGCAGTGACAGGGGGTTTAACAGATACGCAGTATTTT.

This clone has only a few counts. This sequence joins TRBV25-1 and TRBJ2-2, with 14 bases aligning to TRBD2. The CDR3 consists of 18 residues. J lost 1 base, V lost 7 bases, and 8 bases had no gene match. CDR1 is MGHDK and CDR2 is SYGVNS in the germline V gene. The CDR3 is CASTPGLAGEGNTGELFF. CDR3 in DNA: TGTGCCAGCACACCGGGACTAGCGGGAGAGGGGAACACCGGGGAGCTGTTTTTT.

This clone was seen a handful of times. The rearrangement uses TRBV15 and TRBJ2-4; D is possibly TRBD1 (7 bases). Germline lookup yields CDR1 LNHNV and CDR2 YYDKDF (reference sequence). The CDR3 contains 16 residues. Trimming stripped 3 bases from V and 4 bases from J, with 16 bases between. The CDR3: CATSSRGRGAKNIQYF. The CDR3 DNA reads as TGTGCCACCAGCAGCCGGGGCAGGGGGGCAAAAAACATTCAGTACTTC.

The rearrangement joins TRBV12-5 to TRBJ1-1; weak D call: TRBD1 (5 bases). Trimming stripped 5 bases from V and 4 bases from J, with 8 bases between. CDR3 length equals 12 residues. Germline V lookup: CDR1 LGHNT, CDR2 FRNRAP. The CDR3 DNA reads as TGTGCTAGTGGTGGGGGGAGCACTGAAGCTTTCTTT. It is translated as CASGGGSTEAFF.

The chain joins TRBV5-4 to TRBJ2-3; 8 bases agree with TRBD2. The CDR3 is made up of 16 amino acids. Germline V gene data show CDR1 as SGHNT and CDR2 as YYREEE (reference sequence). J lost 8 bases, V lost 7 bases, and 18 bases had no gene match. The DNA for the CDR3 is TGTGCCAGCTTACTTCCCCCGGGGGGGCCTATTTCTACGCAGTATTTT. This codes for CASLLPPGGPISTQYF.

The chain is built from TRBV27 and TRBJ1-5, with TRBD1 matching over 9 bases. This CDR3 is built from 14 residues. CDR1 MNHEY and CDR2 SMNVEV come from the germline V gene (reference sequence). Germline trimming cut 6 bases from V and 5 bases from J; bases unmatched to any gene: 5. The CDR3 sequence is CASSSGQGDQPQHF. CDR3 bases: TGTGCCAGCAGCTCGGGACAGGGTGATCAGCCCCAGCATTTT.